This entry is about one T cell receptor (beta chain). What it recognizes is unknown. J gave up 4 bases and V 6 bases, and 9 bases lay outside the gene matches. The CDR3 sequence is 16 residues long. This entry comes from a study of T-cell memory formation after mild COVID-19. The TCR alpha and TCR beta cDNA libraries, bearing sample barcodes and UMIs, were generated by 5'RACE using constant-segment primers. TCRdb itself ran the 5' RACE reads through MiXCR, one entry per CDR3 protein. The table has 300,000 to 350,000 distinct CDR3 sequences, just under 20% seen once; the top ten hold 21%. Study-level points and caveats: Balance between CD4 and CD8 was seen in clones contracting day 15 to 85, and a CD4+ lean was seen in later expanders. Some clones that responded were present in memory (sampled pre-infection), which suggests cross-reactive memory joined.

The sequence derives from a man aged 18 to 30 who had mild COVID-19 (a few samples of this study predate the infection). Cell type and time point are not known. J is TRBJ2-1 and V is TRBV23-1; TRBD2 matches 10 bases. TRBV23-1 is an ORF; its function is uncertain. The source material was PBMCs or a T cell subset sorted from them (not recorded which). The CDR3 sequence is CASRRKRGGLYNEQFF. The CDR3 DNA is TGCGCCAGCAGACGCAAGCGGGGGGGCCTATACAATGAGCAGTTCTTC.